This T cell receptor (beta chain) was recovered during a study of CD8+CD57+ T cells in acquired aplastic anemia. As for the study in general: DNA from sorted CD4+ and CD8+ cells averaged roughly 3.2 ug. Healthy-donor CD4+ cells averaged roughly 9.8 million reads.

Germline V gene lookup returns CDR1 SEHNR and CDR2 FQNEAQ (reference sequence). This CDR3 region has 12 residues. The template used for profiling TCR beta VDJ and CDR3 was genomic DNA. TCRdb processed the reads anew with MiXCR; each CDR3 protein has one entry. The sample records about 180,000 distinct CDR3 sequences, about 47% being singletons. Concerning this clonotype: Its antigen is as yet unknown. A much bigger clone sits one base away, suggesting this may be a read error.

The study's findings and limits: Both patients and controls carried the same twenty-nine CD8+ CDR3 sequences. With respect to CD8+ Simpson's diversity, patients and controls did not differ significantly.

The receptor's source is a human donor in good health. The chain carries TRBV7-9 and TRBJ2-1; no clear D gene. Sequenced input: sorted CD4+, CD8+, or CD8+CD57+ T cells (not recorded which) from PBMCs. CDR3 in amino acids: CASSKDRVLESF. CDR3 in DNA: TGTGCCAGCAGCAAAGACCGGGTCCTAGAGTCCTTC.